In its sample, the clone carrying this T cell receptor (beta chain) was seen many times. Its antigen is still unknown. Molecular barcoding with unique molecular identifiers was used for the TCRbeta library. TCRdb redid the calling of the PCR reads with MiXCR, one entry per CDR3 protein. The table shows roughly 280,000 distinct CDR3 sequences, with about 9.9% occurring only once. The data belong to a study of T-cell reconstitution after alpha-beta-depleted transplantation in children. Germline V gene lookup returns CDR1 SGHVS and CDR2 FQNEAQ. V lost 2 bases and J lost 5, with 15 bases in between. The CDR3 has 15 amino acids. General study findings and limits: Some patients' high day-60 TCRbeta diversity was attributed to recipient cells surviving conditioning. Alpha-beta T cells about two months after transplant reportedly derived from several hundred expanded graft clones. After one year, T-cell counts and TCRbeta diversity mostly came from new T cells.

The chain links TRBV7-8 to TRBJ2-5; tentative D call: TRBD1 (6 bases). This receptor was obtained from a male patient aged 2-15 years who had a stem cell transplant for chronic granulomatous disease, so the T cells may come from the graft donor. The material was peripheral blood, obtained 180 days after TCRalphabeta/CD19-depleted stem cell transplant. The CDR3: CASSLFDRPGETQYF. CDR3 coding DNA: TGTGCCAGCAGCTTATTTGACAGGCCTGGGGAGACCCAGTACTTC.